This TCR beta chain was sequenced during a study of cytomegalovirus exposure and HLA in healthy donors. The V and J ends lost 1 base and 7 bases respectively, with 14 bases between them. This CDR3 has 16 residues. Germline values: CDR1 MNHEY, CDR2 SMNVEV (reference sequence). The PCR had 60 Vbeta and 13 Jbeta primers. The assay was immunoSEQ multiplex PCR, and TCRdb's table has in-frame clones only and misses some. The table records under 200,000 clones, about 75% of them present only once. The rearrangement uses TRBV27 and TRBJ1-6; tentative D call: TRBD1 (6 bases). The specimen was PBMCs. This TCR was sampled from a female donor in good health and CMV-seronegative. The DNA of the CDR3 is TGTGCCAGCAGTTTATTCCTCGACAGGCTGAATTCACCCCTCCACTTT. It is translated as CASSLFLDRLNSPLHF.